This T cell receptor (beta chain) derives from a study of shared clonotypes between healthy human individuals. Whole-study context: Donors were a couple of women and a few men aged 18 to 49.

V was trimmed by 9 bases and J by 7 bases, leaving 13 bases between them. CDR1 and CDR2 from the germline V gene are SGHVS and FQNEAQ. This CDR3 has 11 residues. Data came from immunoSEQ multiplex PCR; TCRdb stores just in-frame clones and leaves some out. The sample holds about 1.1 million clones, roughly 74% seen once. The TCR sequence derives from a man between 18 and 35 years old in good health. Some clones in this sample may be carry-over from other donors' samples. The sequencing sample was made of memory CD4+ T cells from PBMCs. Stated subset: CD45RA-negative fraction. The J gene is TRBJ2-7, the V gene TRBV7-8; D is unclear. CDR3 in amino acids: CASTTADEQYF. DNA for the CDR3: TGTGCCAGTACGACGGCGGATGAGCAGTACTTC.